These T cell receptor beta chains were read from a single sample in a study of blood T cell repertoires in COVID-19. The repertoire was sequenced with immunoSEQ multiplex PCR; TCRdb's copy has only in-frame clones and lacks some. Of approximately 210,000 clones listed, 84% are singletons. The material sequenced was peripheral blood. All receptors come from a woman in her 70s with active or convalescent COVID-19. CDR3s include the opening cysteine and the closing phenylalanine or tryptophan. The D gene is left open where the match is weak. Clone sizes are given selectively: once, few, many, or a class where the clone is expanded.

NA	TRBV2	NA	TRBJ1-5	CASSDLQGKGYSNQPQHF	TGTGCCAGCAGTGATCTCCAGGGGAAGGGATATAGCAATCAGCCCCAGCATTTT
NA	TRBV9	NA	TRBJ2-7	CASSPKTSYEQYF	TGTGCCAGCAGCCCGAAAACATCCTACGAGCAGTACTTC
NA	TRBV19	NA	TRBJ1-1	CASSIDLLDFTEAFF	TGTGCCAGTAGTATAGATCTCCTGGACTTCACTGAAGCTTTCTTT
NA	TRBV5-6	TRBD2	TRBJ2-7	CASKGGRNEQYF	TGTGCCAGCAAAGGCGGGAGAAACGAGCAGTACTTC
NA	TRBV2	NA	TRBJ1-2	CASNSGVDISYGYTF	TGTGCCAGCAATTCGGGAGTAGACATCTCCTATGGCTACACCTTC
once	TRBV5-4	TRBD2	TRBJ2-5	CASSLSVQRGETQYF	TGTGCCAGCAGCTTGTCGGTCCAGCGGGGGGAGACCCAGTACTTC
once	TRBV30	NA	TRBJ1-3	CAWSEGGSGNTIYF	TGTGCCTGGAGTGAAGGGGGCTCTGGAAACACCATATATTTT
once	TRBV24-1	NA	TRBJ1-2	CATSDFNLNYGYTF	TGTGCCACCAGTGATTTTAACCTAAACTATGGCTACACCTTC
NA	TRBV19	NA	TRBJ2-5	CASRDRPGEETQYF	TGTGCCAGTAGAGATAGGCCGGGAGAAGAGACCCAGTACTTC
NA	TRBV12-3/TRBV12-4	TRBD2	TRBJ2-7	CASSPAGGEQYF	TGTGCCAGCAGTCCAGCGGGAGGCGAGCAGTACTTC
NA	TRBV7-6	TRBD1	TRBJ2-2	CASSSQGAGTGELFF	TGTGCCAGCAGCTCCCAGGGGGCGGGCACCGGGGAGCTGTTTTTT
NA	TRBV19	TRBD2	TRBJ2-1	CASSIRARTSGRANEQFF	TGTGCCAGTAGTATACGGGCCCGGACTAGCGGGAGGGCGAATGAGCAGTTCTTC
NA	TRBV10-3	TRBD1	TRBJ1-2	CAIKGAGDYGYTF	TGTGCCATCAAGGGGGCAGGTGACTATGGCTACACCTTC
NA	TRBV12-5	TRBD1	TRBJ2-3	CASGLGDRGIDTQYF	TGTGCTAGTGGTTTAGGGGACAGGGGAATAGATACGCAGTATTTT
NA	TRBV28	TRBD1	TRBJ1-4	CASTTRNRGEKLFF	TGTGCCAGCACCACACGGAACAGGGGGGAAAAACTGTTTTTT
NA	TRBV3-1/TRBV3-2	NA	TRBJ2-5	CASSQERASETQYF	TGTGCCAGCAGCCAAGAGAGGGCCTCAGAGACCCAGTACTTC
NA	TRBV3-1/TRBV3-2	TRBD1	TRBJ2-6	CASSLGTAYYSGANVLTF	TGTGCCAGCAGCCTCGGGACAGCCTATTACTCTGGGGCCAACGTCCTGACTTTC
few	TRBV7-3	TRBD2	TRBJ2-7	CASSLEREGLPEQYF	TGTGCCAGCAGCTTAGAACGGGAGGGCCTGCCCGAGCAGTACTTC
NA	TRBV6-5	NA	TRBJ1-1	CASNSTEAFF	TGTGCCAGCAACAGCACTGAAGCTTTCTTT
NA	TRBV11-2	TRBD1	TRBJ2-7	CASSPQTTGPYEQYF	TGTGCCAGCAGCCCCCAAACGACAGGGCCCTACGAGCAGTACTTC
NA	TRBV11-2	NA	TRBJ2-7	CASSLDNFSGEQYF	TGTGCCAGCAGCTTAGATAATTTCTCGGGAGAGCAGTACTTC
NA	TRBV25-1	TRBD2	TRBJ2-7	CASGLAGSYEQYF	TGTGCCAGCGGACTAGCGGGCTCCTACGAGCAGTACTTC
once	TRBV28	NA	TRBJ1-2	CASRPPQGSNYGYTF	TGTGCCAGCAGACCGCCACAGGGATCTAACTATGGCTACACCTTC
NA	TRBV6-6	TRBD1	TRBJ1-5	CASGRQGAQPQHF	TGTGCCAGCGGCCGACAGGGGGCTCAGCCCCAGCATTTT
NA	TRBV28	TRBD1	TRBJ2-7	CASSSIVPGQGNYEQYF	TGTGCCAGCAGTTCGATAGTCCCGGGACAGGGTAACTACGAGCAGTACTTC
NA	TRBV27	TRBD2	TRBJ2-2	CASSLTGGAGTGELFF	TGTGCCAGCAGTTTAACGGGGGGAGCGGGCACCGGGGAGCTGTTTTTT